This T cell receptor (beta chain) was sequenced for a study of PD-L1 blockade in urothelial cancer. Looking at the study overall: The patients' atezolizumab therapy, 1,200 mg intravenously every 3 weeks, started at some point between 2013 and 2014. Between 0 and 3 prior chemotherapy regimens had been given to patients. Blood was analyzed 3 weeks (second dose) and 6 weeks after treatment start. Study-wide points: Durable-benefit patients showed greater tumor-associated blood clone expansion at 3 weeks.

Of note for this clone: Its antigen remains unidentified.

Trimming took 3 bases from V and 8 from J, leaving 13 bases between them. The CDR3 sequence is 14 residues long. Germline CDR1 is MNHEY and CDR2 is SMNVEV (reference sequence). Assay: immunoSEQ multiplex PCR; the TCRdb copy retains only in-frame clones and omits some. The sample yields 58,000 or so clones, around 83% seen once. The specimen was PBMCs, collected around atezolizumab (anti-PD-L1) treatment. The J gene is TRBJ1-4, the V gene TRBV27, with D possibly being TRBD1 (6 bases). This clonotype originated in a man aged 50 or older with urothelial cancer. The CDR3 DNA reads TGTGCCAGCAGTTTTCGTCAGGGGCCGGAAAAACTGTTTTTT. This sequence encodes CASSFRQGPEKLFF.